This TCR beta chain was found in a study of blood T cell repertoires in COVID-19. Overall study context: Both acute and convalescent COVID-19 samples were obtained from the United States, Italy and Spain. PBMCs, B-cell-depleted T cells, or T cells provided the cDNA or gDNA that made up the material.

TCRdb's table, derived via immunoSEQ multiplex PCR, lists solely in-frame clones and lacks some. The data show more than 300,000 clones, about 87% seen once. Seattle enrolled patients during active infection and tracked them longitudinally. Trimming stripped 0 bases from V and 4 bases from J, with 9 bases between. The CDR3 spans 14 residues. Looked up from germline, CDR1 is SGHRS and CDR2 is YFSETQ. Sequences were obtained from peripheral blood. The TCR originated in a woman in her thirties with COVID-19, enrolled during active disease. This chain links TRBV5-1 with TRBJ2-3; TRBD2 is a possible D gene (6 bases). CDR3 sequence (DNA): TGCGCCAGCAGCTTGGTGGGGGGAGCAGATACGCAGTATTTT. Translation gives CASSLVGGADTQYF.